This record concerns one T cell receptor beta chain sequence. The target of this receptor is not known. No much larger clone exists at a distance of one base, and base qualities are not known. Trimmed from V: 3 bases; trimmed from J: 1 base; junction bases lacking a gene match: 6. From the cysteine up to the phenylalanine, the CDR3 has a length of 16 residues. Of the read, only the CDR3 DNA is kept; its 48 bases are in frame from base 1. The germline V gene (reference sequence) sets CDR1 to LGHDT and CDR2 to YNNKEL. The entry originates in a study of blood T cells in healthy people across ages (dated by TCRdb to the mid-2010s). Concerning the study at large: In model experiments, template switching captured roughly one uniquely barcoded TCR beta cDNA molecule for every two T cells. Two additional independent replicas of 1 million unique cDNA reads from the same blood draw were analyzed for two donors (one aged 18 to 30 and one aged 80 or older). The donors were divided into four age groups: young (average around 17 years), middle-aged (approximately 39), aged (approximately 64) and long-lived (82). To avoid experimental bias, donors of different ages were randomly spread across the sequencing lanes. Age-related changes in TCR beta repertoire diversity were measured in the study by deep sequencing normalized with unique cDNA molecular identifiers.

Donors were 35 to 40 systemically healthy Caucasian individuals from Russia aged roughly 6 to 95 years. Each donor gave approximately 9.4 milliliters of peripheral blood, drawn into EDTA-treated Vacutainer tubes. PBMCs were isolated by Ficoll-Paque density-gradient centrifugation, with at least 7 million obtained per sample. Total RNA, at least 5 micrograms per sample, was extracted from PBMCs with Trizol reagent. The percentages of naive CD45RAhigh/CD27high T cells were determined by flow cytometry on a PBMC aliquot from every donor. Library preparation was by 5' RACE. Sequenced on an Illumina HiSeq 2500. A second PCR of roughly 7 to 12 cycles was run with a J-beta primer mix and a sample-barcoded 5' primer. Each TCR beta cDNA molecule received a unique molecular identifier from a template-switch 5' adaptor carrying 12 random nucleotides. Each sample yielded at least 3 million CDR3-containing paired-end reads. First-strand cDNA was synthesized from all RNA with the Mint cDNA synthesis kit, primed by a TRBC-specific oligonucleotide. Following uracil-DNA glycosylase treatment, all cDNA underwent a first 18-cycle PCR with the universal primers M1SS and BC2_uni_R. The original methods were these. Normalization of each sample was performed by random selection of 1 million high-quality reads, each carrying a distinct molecular identifier. Instead of being binned into consensus sequences, reads that shared molecular identifiers were thrown out. MiTCR, set to a Q25 quality threshold and the strictest error-elimination algorithm, was used for CDR3 identification, clonotype clustering and error correction. A nonparametric unseen species model with Euler transformation was used to estimate lower-bound total TCR beta diversity. In-frame beta chains were kept once TCRdb had trimmed the public reads at Q25 with fastp and called clones with MiXCR. Each CDR3 protein appears once, grouped with its most common genes and DNA. These V and J calls derive from TCRdb rather than the authors' analysis. Within this sample are 1,500,000 or so distinct CDR3 sequences, with roughly 43% of them counted one time only. The ten biggest clones cover about 4% of the sample.

Results the study describes overall, beyond this receptor: Estimates of total diversity from one million sequenced T cells were regarded as lower bounds and underestimates. Because donor CMV infection status was unknown, age-related changes in expanded clonotypes were potentially confounded. A strong correlation was found between observed TCR beta diversity and the percentage of naive T cells measured by flow cytometry. Compared with the aged group, the long-lived group had more naive CD4+ T cells, fewer expanded clones and increased TCR diversity, a pattern suggesting age selection. As age increased, observed TCR beta diversity per million T cells dropped in a roughly linear way, and a significant reduction was already evident by age 40. Because profiling used bulk unsorted PBMCs, naive and antigen-experienced compartments could not be compared conclusively.

Recombination linked TRBV3-1 to TRBJ2-7, with 10 central nucleotides matching TRBD1. The TCR comes from a woman aged 18-35 years in good health. Sequences were obtained from blood. This receptor carries the CDR3 CASSHSPGQGSYEQYF. The sequence in DNA is TGTGCCAGCAGCCATTCCCCGGGACAGGGGTCCTACGAGCAGTACTTC.